The 32 T cell receptor beta chains in this list originate from one sample, sequenced in a study of blood T cells in healthy people across ages. With a J-beta primer mix and a sample-barcoded 5' primer, a second PCR ran about 7 to 12 cycles. TCRdb called the 5' RACE reads again in MiXCR, with one record for every CDR3 protein. There are 1,300,000 or so distinct CDR3 sequences in the sample; roughly 59% occur only once, and roughly 6.3% lies in the top ten. Sequenced material: blood. Source of these receptors: a man in his late teens or twenties in good health.

The rearrangement uses TRBV3-1 and TRBJ2-1; no clear D. This CDR3 region has 16 residues. Looked up from germline, CDR1 is LGHDT and CDR2 is YNNKEL (reference sequence). V was cut by 0 bases and J by 4 bases, with 13 bases left in between. The CDR3 region has the DNA TGTGCCAGCAGCCAAGAGGGTAGGGAACTGTACAATGAGCAGTTCTTC. Amino acid sequence: CASSQEGRELYNEQFF.

This chain connects TRBV7-8 to TRBJ1-1; possible D gene TRBD1, 5 bases. V was shortened by 2 bases and J by 3 bases, with 13 bases between the two germline ends. The germline V gene encodes CDR1 SGHVS and CDR2 FQNEAQ. The CDR3 sequence is 15 residues long. The CDR3 coding sequence is TGTGCCAGCAGCTTAAATGGGGCGGCGTACACTGAAGCTTTCTTT. Translating it yields CASSLNGAAYTEAFF.

This sequence joins TRBV6-5 and TRBJ1-2; 10 bases are a match to TRBD1. After removal of 0 bases from V and 7 bases from J, the junction contained 2 bases not matched to a gene. The CDR3 totals 14 residues. Germline CDR1 MNHEY, CDR2 SVGAGI. CDR3 in DNA: TGTGCCAGCAGTTACTCCGGGACAGGGGTTGGCTACACCTTC. This translates into CASSYSGTGVGYTF.

The rearrangement joins TRBV5-1 to TRBJ2-1; D is perhaps TRBD2 (6 bases). CDR3 length: 16 amino acids. Germline assignment: CDR1 SGHRS and CDR2 YFSETQ. V was trimmed by 1 base and J by 5 bases, leaving 16 bases between them. This CDR3 is CASSLRQAGGNNEQFF. The CDR3 region has the DNA TGCGCCAGCAGCTTGAGGCAGGCCGGGGGAAACAATGAGCAGTTCTTC.

The table lists this clonotype with many counts. CDR3 region: CASSPLGNDEQFF. The CDR3 bases are TGTGCCAGCAGTCCGCTAGGGAACGATGAGCAGTTCTTC. The chain employs TRBV6-6 and TRBJ2-1; D not certain. This CDR3 region has 13 residues. V was cut by 5 bases and J by 8 bases, with 13 bases left in between. CDR1 is MNHNY and CDR2 is SVGAGI in the germline V gene (reference sequence).

This clonotype was picked up a small number of times. The rearrangement joins TRBV4-2 to TRBJ2-3; 10 nucleotides align to TRBD2. Germline values: CDR1 LGHNA, CDR2 YNFKEQ. The CDR3 runs to 16 residues. V was clipped by 1 base and J by 3 bases; unmatched bases: 4. CDR3 DNA: TGTGCCAGCAGCCAAGCCCTAGCGGGAGTGACAGATACGCAGTATTTT. Amino acid sequence: CASSQALAGVTDTQYF.

At least ten counts were recorded for this clonotype. This rearrangement joins TRBV7-2 to TRBJ2-3, with D perhaps assigned TRBD1 or TRBD2 (5 bases each). V dropped 5 bases and J dropped 6 bases, with 15 bases sitting between them. The germline V gene encodes CDR1 SGHTA and CDR2 FQGNSA. The CDR3 runs 14 residues. The CDR3, as DNA: TGTGCCAGCAGCCTGAGCTCGGGGACGGATACGCAGTATTTT. The encoded protein is CASSLSSGTDTQYF.

The chain recombines TRBV2 with TRBJ1-6; no firm D call. Germline values: CDR1 SNHLY, CDR2 FYNNEI. V gave up 9 bases and J gave up 8 bases, with 11 bases separating them. The CDR3 has 12 residues. The CDR3 DNA sequence: TGTGCCAGTTTGGCCGGTGATTCACCCCTCCACTTT. It yields the protein CASLAGDSPLHF.

The V call is TRBV5-1, the J call TRBJ1-1, with 11 bases identical to TRBD1. With V trimmed by 4 bases and J by 5 bases, 4 bases remained unmatched. The germline V gene encodes CDR1 SGHRS and CDR2 YFSETQ. This CDR3 contains 14 residues. The CDR3 region is CASSAGQGGTEAFF. DNA of the CDR3: TGCGCCAGCAGCGCGGGACAGGGGGGGACTGAAGCTTTCTTT.

V gene TRBV29-1 combines with J gene TRBJ1-1, with D possibly being TRBD1 (5 bases). This CDR3 contains 14 residues. Trimming cost V 1 base and J 0 bases, with 9 bases left between them. CDR1 and CDR2 (germline): SQVTM, ANQGSEA. CDR3 sequence: CSVEGQRLNTEAFF. The DNA for the CDR3 is TGCAGCGTTGAAGGACAGCGCTTGAACACTGAAGCTTTCTTT.

V gene TRBV2 combines with J gene TRBJ2-1; 8 bases are shared with TRBD2. Per germline, CDR1 SNHLY and CDR2 FYNNEI. V shed 3 bases and J 8 bases; nucleotides not matched to a gene: 9. The CDR3 is 15 amino acids. The CDR3 here is CASSELAGGLDEQFF. The CDR3 DNA sequence: TGTGCCAGCAGTGAGCTGGCGGGAGGTTTGGATGAGCAGTTCTTC. The full variable domain, with the rest looked up from reference TRBV2 and TRBJ2-1, is EPEVTQTPSHQVTQMGQEVILRCVPISNHLYFYWYRQILGQKVEFLVSFYNNEISEKSEIFDDQFSVERPDGSNFTLKIRSTKLEDSAMYFCASSELAGGLDEQFFGPGTRLTVL.

The chain combines TRBV4-1 with TRBJ2-2, with D unclear. V was cut by 3 bases and J by 4 bases, with 3 bases left in between. CDR1 MGHRA and CDR2 YSYEKL come from the germline V gene. The CDR3 is made up of 12 amino acids. CDR3 nucleotides: TGCGCCAGCAGCCAGATCACCGGGGAGCTGTTTTTT. Translating gives CASSQITGELFF.

The genes are TRBV27 and TRBJ1-5; D is possibly TRBD1 (6 bases). V shed 4 bases and J shed 6 bases, with 16 bases lying between them. The CDR3 totals 15 residues. The germline V gene has CDR1 MNHEY and CDR2 SMNVEV (reference sequence). CDR3 nucleotide sequence: TGTGCCAGCAGTTCAGGAACAGGGATCCCTCAGCCCCAGCATTTT. This translates into CASSSGTGIPQPQHF.

This clonotype was counted between two and nine times. The chain uses TRBV29-1 and TRBJ2-7; possibly TRBD1 for D (5 bases). Germline V lookup: CDR1 SQVTM, CDR2 ANQGSEA. CDR3 length: 13 residues. V was cut by 3 bases and J by 1 base, with 10 bases left in between. The CDR3 loop is CSVESAGSYEQYF. The CDR3 DNA is TGCAGCGTTGAGTCTGCAGGGTCCTACGAGCAGTACTTC.

This chain uses TRBV6-6 with TRBJ1-2, with D maybe TRBD1 (6 bases). Trimming stripped 7 bases from V and 8 bases from J, with 17 bases between. CDR3 length: 13 amino acids. The V gene's germline CDR1 is MNHNY and CDR2 SVGAGI (reference sequence). The DNA of the CDR3 is TGTGCCAGCATTAAACGGGCAGGGACAGGCTACACCTTC. This sequence encodes CASIKRAGTGYTF.

The chain carries TRBV20-1 and TRBJ2-1; 8 bases align to TRBD1. Trimming at V came to 6 bases and at J to 6 bases, leaving 4 bases not matched to a gene. The CDR3 is made up of 12 amino acids. CDR1 and CDR2 from the germline V gene are DFQATT and SNEGSKA (reference sequence). The CDR3 spells CSAVDRVNEQFF. The CDR3 bases are TGCAGTGCCGTGGACAGGGTCAATGAGCAGTTCTTC.

The genes are TRBV18 and TRBJ2-7; D possibly corresponds to TRBD2 (6 bases). This CDR3 has 18 amino acids. Trimming removed 2 bases from V and 2 bases from J, with 22 bases in between. The V gene's germline CDR1 is KGHSH and CDR2 LQKENI. The CDR3 DNA is TGTGCCAGCTCACCAAGCGTCGGGAGCAAGGACAATCCCTACGAGCAGTACTTC. This gives the protein CASSPSVGSKDNPYEQYF.

This chain uses TRBV20-1 with TRBJ2-7; TRBD1 matches 8 bases. After removal of 6 bases from V and 5 bases from J, the junction contained 6 bases not matched to a gene. In germline, CDR1 is DFQATT, CDR2 SNEGSKA (reference sequence). This CDR3 comprises 12 residues. CDR3 DNA sequence: TGCAGTGCCGTCAGACAGGGGAACGAGCAGTACTTC. Amino acid sequence: CSAVRQGNEQYF.

This clonotype was seen a handful of times. The chain couples TRBV4-1 to TRBJ2-2, with 9 bases aligning to TRBD1. Germline trimming cut 3 bases from V and 5 bases from J; bases unmatched to any gene: 13. CDR3 length equals 18 residues. The V gene's germline CDR1 is MGHRA and CDR2 YSYEKL. DNA for the CDR3: TGCGCCAGCAGCCAGCCTTCCGGGACAGGGATCAAGACCGGGGAGCTGTTTTTT. Encoded protein: CASSQPSGTGIKTGELFF.

The rearrangement joins TRBV14 to TRBJ1-2; D is uncertain. The CDR3 contains 13 residues. Trimming took off 2 bases at V and 2 bases at J, with 6 bases between the two ends. The germline V gene has CDR1 SGHDN and CDR2 FVKESK. The CDR3 loop reads CASSQRSNYGYTF. DNA for the CDR3: TGTGCCAGCAGCCAACGCAGCAACTATGGCTACACCTTC.

The J gene is TRBJ2-3, the V gene TRBV5-5; D gene uncertain. V was pared by 6 bases and J by 2 bases, with 19 bases between. CDR1 is SGHKS and CDR2 is YYEKEE in the germline V gene (reference sequence). The CDR3 sequence is 16 residues long. CDR3 DNA sequence: TGTGCCAGCATCGAGACGGCAAACCGAAACACAGATACGCAGTATTTT. It codes for CASIETANRNTDTQYF. Filled out from reference TRBV5-5 and TRBJ2-3, the complete variable domain reads DAGVTQSPTHLIKTRGQQVTLRCSPISGHKSVSWYQQVLGQGPQFIFQYYEKEERGRGNFPDRFSARQFPNYSSELNVNALLLGDSALYLCASIETANRNTDTQYFGPGTRLTVL.

This clonotype was picked up a small number of times. V and J are TRBV7-2 and TRBJ2-3, with 9 bases fitting TRBD1. The junction had 8 bases not matched to a gene; V was cut back by 5 bases and J by 5 bases. The CDR3 extends over 15 amino acids. The germline V gene has CDR1 SGHTA and CDR2 FQGNSA. CDR3 sequence reads: CASSPRTGARDTQYF. The CDR3 nucleotides are TGTGCCAGCAGCCCTAGGACAGGGGCGAGAGATACGCAGTATTTT.

This sequence joins TRBV10-3 and TRBJ2-7; D might be TRBD1 (6 bases). CDR3 length: 13 amino acids. CDR1 is ENHRY and CDR2 is SYGVKD in the germline V gene. V was cut by 4 bases and J by 4 bases, with 11 bases left in between. The CDR3 region is CAISVRDTYEQYF. CDR3 coding DNA: TGTGCCATCAGTGTCAGGGACACTTACGAGCAGTACTTC.

The chain couples TRBV6-1 to TRBJ2-1; D remains unclear. CDR1 is MNHNS, CDR2 SASEGT, per germline. This CDR3 has 12 amino acids. V lost 4 bases to trimming and J lost 6 bases, with 7 bases between them. CDR3 region: CASSGPTNEQFF. CDR3 in DNA: TGTGCCAGCAGTGGCCCCACCAATGAGCAGTTCTTC.

This clonotype was observed a few times. The chain has TRBV6-1 and TRBJ2-1, with 9 positions matching TRBD2. Germline trimming cut 0 bases from V and 9 bases from J; bases unmatched to any gene: 9. CDR1 MNHNS and CDR2 SASEGT come from the germline V gene. The CDR3 has 16 residues. The CDR3 sequence is CASSEAWGGGAREQFF. The DNA of the CDR3 is TGTGCCAGCAGTGAAGCATGGGGCGGGGGGGCCCGTGAGCAGTTCTTC.

This clonotype was recorded once. J is TRBJ2-6 and V is TRBV28, with D unresolved. The CDR3 runs 16 residues. Germline V gene data show CDR1 as MDHEN and CDR2 as SYDVKM. V shed 5 bases and J shed 0 bases, with 11 bases lying between them. The CDR3 nucleotides read TGTGCCAGCAGTGTTCATGTCCGCTCTGGGGCCAACGTCCTGACTTTC. Residues: CASSVHVRSGANVLTF.

The V gene is TRBV4-1, the J gene TRBJ2-5; D is possibly TRBD1 (6 bases). The V gene's germline CDR1 is MGHRA and CDR2 YSYEKL. V was shortened by 0 bases and J by 11 bases, with 16 bases between the two germline ends. The CDR3 is 14 amino acids. CDR3 DNA sequence: TGCGCCAGCAGCCAAGACGACAGGCTTAATGAGCAGTACTTC. It specifies CASSQDDRLNEQYF.

The chain links TRBV4-2 to TRBJ2-7; D is perhaps TRBD1 (6 bases). With 0 bases removed from V and 4 bases from J, the gap between germline ends came to 13 bases. The V gene's germline CDR1 is LGHNA and CDR2 YNFKEQ. This CDR3 has 15 residues. CDR3 protein: CASSQDRGLNYEQYF. CDR3 in DNA: TGTGCCAGCAGCCAAGATAGGGGGTTGAATTACGAGCAGTACTTC.

This chain joins TRBV5-1 and TRBJ2-2; possibly TRBD1 for D (6 bases). With 0 bases removed from V and 5 bases from J, the gap between germline ends came to 11 bases. This CDR3 is 15 amino acids long. Per germline, CDR1 SGHRS and CDR2 YFSETQ. CDR3 sequence: CASSLDRVATGELFF. CDR3 sequence (DNA): TGCGCCAGCAGCTTGGACAGGGTTGCTACCGGGGAGCTGTTTTTT.

The chain joins TRBV20-1 to TRBJ1-5; unclear D gene. Germline V CDR1 and CDR2: DFQATT, SNEGSKA (reference sequence). The CDR3 runs 16 residues. Trimming removed 0 bases at V and 0 bases at J, with 12 bases between. This CDR3 reads CSARDREQLSNQPQHF. CDR3 DNA sequence: TGCAGTGCTAGAGATCGAGAACAGCTTAGCAATCAGCCCCAGCATTTT.

As to this clonotype: One end of the junction is discordant with germline, which a read error may explain. This chain connects TRBV12-3 or TRBV12-4 to TRBJ2-5, with 8 bases lining up with TRBD1. This CDR3 has 15 residues. The CDR3 is CANSTRQGIGETQYF. The CDR3 nucleotides are TGTGCCAACAGTACCCGACAGGGGATTGGAGAGACCCAGTACTTC.

Worth noting for this clonotype: Mismatch with germline at one junction end may stem from a read error. The chain employs TRBV4-1 and TRBJ2-7, with 10 bases lining up with TRBD2. With the DNA end fitting TRBJ2-5 better, the J assignment may be wrong. The length of the CDR3 is 15 residues. Germline V CDR1 and CDR2: MGHRA, YSYEKL. The CDR3 nucleotides read TGCGCCAGCAACCAAGCGGGGGGGCTCGGAGAGACCCAGTACTTC. This gives the protein CASNQAGGLGETQYF.